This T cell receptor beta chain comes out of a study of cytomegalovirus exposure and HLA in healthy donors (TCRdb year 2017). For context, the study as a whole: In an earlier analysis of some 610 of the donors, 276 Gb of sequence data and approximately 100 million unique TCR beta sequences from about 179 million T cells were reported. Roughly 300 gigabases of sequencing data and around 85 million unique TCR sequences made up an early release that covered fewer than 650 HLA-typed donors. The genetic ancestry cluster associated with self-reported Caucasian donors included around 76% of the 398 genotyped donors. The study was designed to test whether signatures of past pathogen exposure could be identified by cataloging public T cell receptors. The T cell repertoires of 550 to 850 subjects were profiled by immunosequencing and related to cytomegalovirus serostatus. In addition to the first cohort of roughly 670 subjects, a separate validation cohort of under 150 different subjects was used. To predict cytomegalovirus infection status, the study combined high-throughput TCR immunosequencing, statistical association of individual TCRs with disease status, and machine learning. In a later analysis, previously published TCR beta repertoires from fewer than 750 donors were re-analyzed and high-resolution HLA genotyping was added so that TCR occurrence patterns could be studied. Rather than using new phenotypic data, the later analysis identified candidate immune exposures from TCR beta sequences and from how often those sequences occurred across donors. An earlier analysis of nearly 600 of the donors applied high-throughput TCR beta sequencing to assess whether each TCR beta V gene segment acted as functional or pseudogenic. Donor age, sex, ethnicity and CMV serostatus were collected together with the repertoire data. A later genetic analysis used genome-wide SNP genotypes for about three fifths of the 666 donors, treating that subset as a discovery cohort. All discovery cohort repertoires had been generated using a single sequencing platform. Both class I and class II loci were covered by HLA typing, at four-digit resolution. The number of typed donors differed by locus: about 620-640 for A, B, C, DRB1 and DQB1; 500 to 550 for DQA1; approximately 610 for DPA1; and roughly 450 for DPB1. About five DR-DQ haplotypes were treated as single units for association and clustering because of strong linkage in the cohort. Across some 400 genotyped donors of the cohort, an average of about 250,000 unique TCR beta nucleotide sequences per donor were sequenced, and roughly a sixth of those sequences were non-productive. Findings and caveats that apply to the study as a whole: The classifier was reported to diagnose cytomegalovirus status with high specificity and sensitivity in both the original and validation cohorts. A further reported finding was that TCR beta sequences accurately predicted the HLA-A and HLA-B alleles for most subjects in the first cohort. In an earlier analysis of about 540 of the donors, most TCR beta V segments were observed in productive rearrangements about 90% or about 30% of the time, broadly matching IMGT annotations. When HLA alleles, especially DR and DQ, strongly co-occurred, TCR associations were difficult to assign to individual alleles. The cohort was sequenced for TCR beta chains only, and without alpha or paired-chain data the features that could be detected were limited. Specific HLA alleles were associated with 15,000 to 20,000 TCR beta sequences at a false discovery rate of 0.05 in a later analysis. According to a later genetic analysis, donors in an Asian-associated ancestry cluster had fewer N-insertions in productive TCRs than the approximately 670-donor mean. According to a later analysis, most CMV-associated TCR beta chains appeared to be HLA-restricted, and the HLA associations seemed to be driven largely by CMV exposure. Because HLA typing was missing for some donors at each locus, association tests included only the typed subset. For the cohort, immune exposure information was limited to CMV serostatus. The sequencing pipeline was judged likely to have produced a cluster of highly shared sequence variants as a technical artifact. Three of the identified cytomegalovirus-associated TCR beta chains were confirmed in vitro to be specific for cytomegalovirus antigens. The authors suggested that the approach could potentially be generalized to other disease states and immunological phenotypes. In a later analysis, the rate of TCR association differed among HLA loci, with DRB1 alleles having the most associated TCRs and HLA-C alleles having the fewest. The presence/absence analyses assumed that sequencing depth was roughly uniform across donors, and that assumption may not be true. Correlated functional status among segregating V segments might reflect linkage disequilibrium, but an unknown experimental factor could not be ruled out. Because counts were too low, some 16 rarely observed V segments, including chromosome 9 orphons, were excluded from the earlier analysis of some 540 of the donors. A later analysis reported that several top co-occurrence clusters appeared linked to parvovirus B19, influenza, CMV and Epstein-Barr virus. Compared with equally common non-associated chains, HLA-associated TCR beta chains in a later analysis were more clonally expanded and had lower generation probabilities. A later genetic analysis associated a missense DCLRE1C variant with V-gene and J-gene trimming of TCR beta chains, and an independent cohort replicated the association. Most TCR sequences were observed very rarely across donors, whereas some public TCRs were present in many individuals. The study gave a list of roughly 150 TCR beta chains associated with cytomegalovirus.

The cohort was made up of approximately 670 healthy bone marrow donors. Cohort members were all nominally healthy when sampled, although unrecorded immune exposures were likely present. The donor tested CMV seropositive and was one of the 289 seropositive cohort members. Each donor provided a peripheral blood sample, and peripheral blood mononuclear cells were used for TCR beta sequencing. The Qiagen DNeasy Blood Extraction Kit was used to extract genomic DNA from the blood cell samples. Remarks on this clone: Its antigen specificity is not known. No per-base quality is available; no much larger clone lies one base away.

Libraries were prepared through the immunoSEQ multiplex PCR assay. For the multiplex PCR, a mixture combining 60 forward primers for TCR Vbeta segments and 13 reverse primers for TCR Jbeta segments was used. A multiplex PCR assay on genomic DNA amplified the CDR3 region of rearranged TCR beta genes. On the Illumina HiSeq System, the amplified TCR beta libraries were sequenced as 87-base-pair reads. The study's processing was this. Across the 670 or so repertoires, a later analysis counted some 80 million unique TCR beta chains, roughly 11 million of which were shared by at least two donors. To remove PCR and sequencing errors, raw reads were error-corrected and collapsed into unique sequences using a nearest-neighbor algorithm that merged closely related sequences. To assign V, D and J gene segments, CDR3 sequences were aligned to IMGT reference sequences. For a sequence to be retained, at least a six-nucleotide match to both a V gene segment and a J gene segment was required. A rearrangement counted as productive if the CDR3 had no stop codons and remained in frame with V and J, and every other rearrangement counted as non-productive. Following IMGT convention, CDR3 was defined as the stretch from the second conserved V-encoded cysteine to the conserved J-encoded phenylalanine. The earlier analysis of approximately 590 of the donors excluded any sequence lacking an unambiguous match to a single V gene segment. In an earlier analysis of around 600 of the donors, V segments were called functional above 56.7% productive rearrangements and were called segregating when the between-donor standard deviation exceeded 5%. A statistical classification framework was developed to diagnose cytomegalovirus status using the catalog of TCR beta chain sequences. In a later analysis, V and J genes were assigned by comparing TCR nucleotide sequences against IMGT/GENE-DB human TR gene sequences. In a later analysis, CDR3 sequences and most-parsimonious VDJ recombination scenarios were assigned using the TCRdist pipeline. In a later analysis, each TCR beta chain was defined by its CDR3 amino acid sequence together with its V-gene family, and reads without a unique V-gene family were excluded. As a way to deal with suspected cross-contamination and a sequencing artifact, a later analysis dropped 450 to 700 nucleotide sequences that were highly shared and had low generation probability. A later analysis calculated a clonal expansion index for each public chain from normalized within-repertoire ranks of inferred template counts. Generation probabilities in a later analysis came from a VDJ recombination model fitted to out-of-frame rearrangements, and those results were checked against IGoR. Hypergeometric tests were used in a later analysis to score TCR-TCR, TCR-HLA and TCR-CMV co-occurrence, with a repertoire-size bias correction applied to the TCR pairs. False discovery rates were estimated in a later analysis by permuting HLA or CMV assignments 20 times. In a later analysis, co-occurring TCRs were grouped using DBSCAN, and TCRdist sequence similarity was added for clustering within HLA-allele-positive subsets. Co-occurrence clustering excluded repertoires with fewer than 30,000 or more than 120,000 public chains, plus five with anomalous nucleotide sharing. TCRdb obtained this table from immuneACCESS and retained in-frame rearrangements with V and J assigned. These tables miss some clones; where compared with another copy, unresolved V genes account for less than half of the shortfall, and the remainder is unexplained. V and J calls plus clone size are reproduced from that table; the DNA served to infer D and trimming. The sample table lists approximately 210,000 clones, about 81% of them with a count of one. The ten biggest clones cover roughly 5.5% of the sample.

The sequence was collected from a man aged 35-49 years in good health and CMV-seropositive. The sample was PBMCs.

The DNA sequence reads TGCAGCGTTTCAACGGGAGGGCCAGGGGTTGAGCAGTTCTTC. It translates as CSVSTGGPGVEQFF. The sequence links TRBV29-1 to TRBJ2-1, with TRBD2 identical over 8 junction bases. Per the germline V gene, SQVTM is the CDR1 and ANQGSEA is the CDR2. V trim: 5 bases; J trim: 9 bases; unmatched bases: 12. The CDR3, cysteine through phenylalanine, is 14 amino acids long. Just the 42-base CDR3 DNA is kept, in frame starting at base 1.